The 8 T cell receptor beta chains below all came from one sample that was sequenced in a study of brain metastases from non-small cell lung cancer. Here immunoSEQ multiplex PCR was the method, and the copy in TCRdb shows in-frame clones only, minus some. The sample contains over 12,000 clones, roughly four fifths of which appear only once. The sequenced sample was primary lung tumor tissue. These receptors were obtained from a donor at least 40 years old with non-small cell lung cancer.

V usage is TRBV30 and J usage is TRBJ1-1, with D hard to call. Germline V gene sequence: CDR1 GTSNPN, CDR2 SVGIG (reference sequence). The CDR3 runs 15 residues. V shed 0 bases and J shed 1 base, with 12 bases lying between them. The chain's CDR3 is CAWSVRRERNTEAFF. The CDR3 region has the DNA TGTGCCTGGAGTGTACGGAGGGAGCGGAACACTGAAGCTTTCTTT.

V usage is TRBV5-5 and J usage is TRBJ2-7; TRBD1 might be the D (5 bases). The CDR3 covers 14 residues. With 7 bases removed from V and 10 bases from J, the gap between germline ends came to 24 bases. The germline V gene has CDR1 SGHKS and CDR2 YYEKEE (reference sequence). The CDR3 loop is CASRGNRFDRGQYF. In nucleotides, the CDR3 is TGTGCCAGCCGCGGTAATCGTTTTGATAGGGGCCAGTACTTC. Full variable domain (missing parts from reference TRBV5-5 and TRBJ2-7): DAGVTQSPTHLIKTRGQQVTLRCSPISGHKSVSWYQQVLGQGPQFIFQYYEKEERGRGNFPDRFSARQFPNYSSELNVNALLLGDSALYLCASRGNRFDRGQYFGPGTRLTVT.

This clone has more than one count but fewer than ten. The V and J genes are TRBV7-2 and TRBJ1-2; the D gene is possibly TRBD1 (5 bases). Germline CDR1 SGHTA, CDR2 FQGNSA. The CDR3 length is 18 residues. Trimming took off 1 base at V and 2 bases at J, with 20 bases between the two ends. CDR3 coding DNA: TGTGCCAGCAGCTTAGTGGACGGGGCAACTCGGAGGAACTATGGCTACACCTTC. As protein: CASSLVDGATRRNYGYTF.

The rearrangement joins TRBV5-1 to TRBJ1-4; TRBD1 matches 7 bases. CDR1 is SGHRS and CDR2 is YFSETQ in the germline V gene. J gave up 4 bases and V 4 bases, and 7 bases lay outside the gene matches. CDR3 size: 15 residues. The DNA for the CDR3 is TGCGCCAGCAGCCCACAACAGGGGTTTAATGAAAAACTGTTTTTT. Translation gives CASSPQQGFNEKLFF.

The chain links TRBV7-9 to TRBJ2-1, with TRBD2 identical over 7 bases. Looked up from germline, CDR1 is SEHNR and CDR2 is FQNEAQ (reference sequence). The V gene end was trimmed by 5 bases and the J gene end by 5 bases; junction bases not matched to a gene: 6. The CDR3 sequence is 14 residues long. The CDR3 protein is CASSHSGDHNEQFF. The CDR3 nucleotides are TGTGCCAGCAGCCACAGCGGGGATCACAATGAGCAGTTCTTC.

The V and J genes are TRBV30 and TRBJ2-7; no reliable D call. The CDR3 is 14 residues long. V was clipped by 2 bases and J by 4 bases, with 15 bases between them. Germline-derived CDR1 and CDR2 are GTSNPN and SVGIG (reference sequence). The CDR3 DNA reads as TGTGCCTGGAGTCGTGGGCCCAAGGGTTACGAGCAGTACTTC. Translated, it gives CAWSRGPKGYEQYF. Using reference TRBV30 and TRBJ2-7 for the parts outside the CDR3, the full variable domain is SQTIHQWPATLVQPVGSPLSLECTVEGTSNPNLYWYRQAAGRGLQLLFYSVGIGQISSEVPQNLSASRPQDRQFILSSKKLLLSDSGFYLCAWSRGPKGYEQYFGPGTRLTVT.

V is TRBV11-1 and J is TRBJ2-3, with D uncertain. Germline-derived CDR1 and CDR2 are SGHAT and FQDESV (reference sequence). V lost 7 bases and J 2 bases, leaving 13 bases between the germline ends. The CDR3 sequence is 14 residues long. CDR3 sequence reads: CASTSRAPTDTQYF. The DNA for the CDR3 is TGTGCCAGCACTTCCCGGGCGCCCACAGATACGCAGTATTTT.

V usage is TRBV18 and J usage is TRBJ2-3, with TRBD2 identical over 7 bases. Germline lookup yields CDR1 KGHSH and CDR2 LQKENI. The CDR3 loop spans 14 amino acids. Trimming at V came to 4 bases and at J to 2 bases, leaving 3 bases not matched to a gene. CDR3 loop: CASSRDYLTDTQYF. The CDR3 DNA follows: TGTGCCAGCTCACGGGACTACCTCACAGATACGCAGTATTTT.